These T cell receptor beta chains were read from a single sample in a study of T cell changes during pregnancy in multiple sclerosis. Measured with immunoSEQ multiplex PCR; TCRdb has only the in-frame clones, and not every one. The sample lists 90,000 to 150,000 clones; approximately 94% were seen once. The starting material was peripheral blood, obtained before pregnancy. The receptors stem from a female donor with multiple sclerosis, enrolled in a pregnancy study. Each CDR3 is given with its conserved first and last residue. The order of the fields is V gene, D gene, clone size, J gene, CDR3 DNA, CDR3 protein. A D gene is named only where the DNA matches it firmly. Clone size appears in some rows only: once, few, many, or a class for an expanded clone.

v_gene: TRBV30; d_gene: -; abundance: -; j_gene: TRBJ1-2; CDR3nt: TGTGCCTGGAGTGTACAAGGGGGGGCCGGTGGCTACACCTTC; CDR3aa: CAWSVQGGAGGYTF
v_gene: TRBV6-6; d_gene: -; abundance: -; j_gene: TRBJ1-2; CDR3nt: TGTGCCAGCAGTTACGGAGGGAGGCACGAGGGCTATGGCTACACCTTC; CDR3aa: CASSYGGRHEGYGYTF
v_gene: TRBV14; d_gene: TRBD1; abundance: once; j_gene: TRBJ2-3; CDR3nt: TGTGCCAGCAGCCCAGGGACAGGGGCAGATACGCAGTATTTT; CDR3aa: CASSPGTGADTQYF
v_gene: TRBV7-9; d_gene: -; abundance: -; j_gene: TRBJ1-2; CDR3nt: TGTGCCAGCAGCTTACGGGAAACAAAAGAAGCTAACTATGGCTACACCTTC; CDR3aa: CASSLRETKEANYGYTF
v_gene: TRBV11-2; d_gene: -; abundance: once; j_gene: TRBJ1-1; CDR3nt: TGTGCCAGCAGCTTATGGGGGGGCCAGGCCGCTTTCACGAACACTGAAGCTTTCTTT; CDR3aa: CASSLWGGQAAFTNTEAFF
v_gene: TRBV5-6; d_gene: -; abundance: -; j_gene: TRBJ1-1; CDR3nt: TGTGCCAGCAGCTTTACAAACACTGAAGCTTTCTTT; CDR3aa: CASSFTNTEAFF
v_gene: TRBV6-6; d_gene: -; abundance: -; j_gene: TRBJ1-4; CDR3nt: TGTGCCAGCAGTAACAGGGTCCGTAATGAAAAACTGTTTTTT; CDR3aa: CASSNRVRNEKLFF
v_gene: TRBV5-6; d_gene: -; abundance: -; j_gene: TRBJ1-4; CDR3nt: TGTGCCAGCAGCTATGTACGGGCAACTAATGAAAAACTGTTTTTT; CDR3aa: CASSYVRATNEKLFF
v_gene: TRBV10-1; d_gene: -; abundance: -; j_gene: TRBJ2-1; CDR3nt: TGCGCCAGCAGTGAGTTGACTAAAGATGAGCAGTTCTTC; CDR3aa: CASSELTKDEQFF
v_gene: TRBV19; d_gene: TRBD2; abundance: -; j_gene: TRBJ2-5; CDR3nt: TGTGCCAGTAGTATAGGCCTGGGGGGGGAGACCCAGTACTTC; CDR3aa: CASSIGLGGETQYF
v_gene: TRBV5-1; d_gene: TRBD2; abundance: once; j_gene: TRBJ2-3; CDR3nt: TGCGCCAGCAGCGCACTAGCGGACGGCACAGATACGCAGTATTTT; CDR3aa: CASSALADGTDTQYF
v_gene: TRBV5-1; d_gene: -; abundance: -; j_gene: TRBJ2-1; CDR3nt: TGCGCCAGCAGCTTGGGGCTCCTTCTGGAGGGAATGGACTACAATGAGCAGTTCTTC; CDR3aa: CASSLGLLLEGMDYNEQFF
v_gene: TRBV7-9; d_gene: TRBD1; abundance: once; j_gene: TRBJ1-6; CDR3nt: TGTGCCAGCAGCCTGACAGGGGCAAATTCACCCCTCCACTTT; CDR3aa: CASSLTGANSPLHF
v_gene: TRBV19; d_gene: -; abundance: -; j_gene: TRBJ2-5; CDR3nt: TGTGCCAGTAGCCTAGGGGCTCAAGAGACCCAGTACTTC; CDR3aa: CASSLGAQETQYF
v_gene: TRBV27; d_gene: -; abundance: -; j_gene: TRBJ2-5; CDR3nt: TGTGCCAGCAAAAGACAGGTCGGCCAAGAGACCCAGTACTTC; CDR3aa: CASKRQVGQETQYF
v_gene: TRBV6-5; d_gene: -; abundance: -; j_gene: TRBJ1-2; CDR3nt: TGTGCCAGCAGTTACGGGCCCAACTATGGCTACACCTTC; CDR3aa: CASSYGPNYGYTF
v_gene: TRBV9; d_gene: TRBD1; abundance: -; j_gene: TRBJ1-1; CDR3nt: TGTGCCAGCAGCGTAGGGGACCGGACAGGGTCTAACACTGAAGCTTTCTTT; CDR3aa: CASSVGDRTGSNTEAFF
v_gene: TRBV18; d_gene: -; abundance: -; j_gene: TRBJ1-2; CDR3nt: TGTGCCAGCTCACCACTTCAGGGAAAGGCTGGCTACACCTTC; CDR3aa: CASSPLQGKAGYTF
v_gene: TRBV5-4; d_gene: TRBD1; abundance: -; j_gene: TRBJ1-6; CDR3nt: TGTGCCAGCAGCTTAAGGACAGGGGGCGTTTCACCCCTCCACTTT; CDR3aa: CASSLRTGGVSPLHF
v_gene: TRBV7-8; d_gene: TRBD2; abundance: -; j_gene: TRBJ2-1; CDR3nt: TGTGCCAGCAGCTTAGTCGGAGCGAGCGGGAGGGGTTACAATGAGCAGTTCTTC; CDR3aa: CASSLVGASGRGYNEQFF
v_gene: TRBV27; d_gene: TRBD2; abundance: -; j_gene: TRBJ2-7; CDR3nt: TGTGCCAGCAGTTCTCGTGCGGGGGGGCGGTTCTACGAGCAGTACTTC; CDR3aa: CASSSRAGGRFYEQYF
v_gene: TRBV11-1; d_gene: TRBD1; abundance: -; j_gene: TRBJ1-1; CDR3nt: TGTGCCAGCAGCACAGGACAGGTGCCCCCTGAAGCTTTCTTT; CDR3aa: CASSTGQVPPEAFF
v_gene: TRBV4-1; d_gene: TRBD1; abundance: -; j_gene: TRBJ1-4; CDR3nt: TGCGCCAGCAGCTTTCCGACAGGGGGGGTTGAAAAACTGTTTTTT; CDR3aa: CASSFPTGGVEKLFF
v_gene: TRBV9; d_gene: -; abundance: -; j_gene: TRBJ2-7; CDR3nt: TGTGCCAGCAGCGGGGGTGCGGGGGCCCGCTACGAGCAGTACTTC; CDR3aa: CASSGGAGARYEQYF
v_gene: TRBV7-2; d_gene: TRBD2; abundance: -; j_gene: TRBJ2-1; CDR3nt: TGTGCCAGCAGCTCCACGTTACAATCTACCGGGACTACTCAGTTCTTC; CDR3aa: CASSSTLQSTGTTQFF
v_gene: TRBV6-5; d_gene: TRBD1; abundance: once; j_gene: TRBJ1-2; CDR3nt: TGTGCCAGCAGTTACTCGACAGGGGGGTATGGCTACACCTTC; CDR3aa: CASSYSTGGYGYTF